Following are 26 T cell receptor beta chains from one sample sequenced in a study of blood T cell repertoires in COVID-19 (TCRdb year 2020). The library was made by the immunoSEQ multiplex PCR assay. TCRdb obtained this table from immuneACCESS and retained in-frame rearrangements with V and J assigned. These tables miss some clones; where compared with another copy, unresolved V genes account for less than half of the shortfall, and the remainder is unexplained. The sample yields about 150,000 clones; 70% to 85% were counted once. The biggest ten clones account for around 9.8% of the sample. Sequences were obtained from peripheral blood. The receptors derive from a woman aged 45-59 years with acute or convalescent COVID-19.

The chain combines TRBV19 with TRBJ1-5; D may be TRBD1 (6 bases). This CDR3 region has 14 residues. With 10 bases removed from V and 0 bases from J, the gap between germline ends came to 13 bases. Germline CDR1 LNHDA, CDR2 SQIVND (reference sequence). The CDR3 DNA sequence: TGTGCCACTGCTGACAGGATTAGCAATCAGCCCCAGCATTTT. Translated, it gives CATADRISNQPQHF.

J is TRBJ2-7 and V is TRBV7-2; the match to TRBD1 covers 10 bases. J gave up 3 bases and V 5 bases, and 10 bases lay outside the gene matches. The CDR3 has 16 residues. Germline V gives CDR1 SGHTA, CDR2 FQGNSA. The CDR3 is CASSLWPGQGSYEQYF. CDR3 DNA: TGTGCCAGCAGCCTATGGCCGGGACAGGGGAGCTACGAGCAGTACTTC.

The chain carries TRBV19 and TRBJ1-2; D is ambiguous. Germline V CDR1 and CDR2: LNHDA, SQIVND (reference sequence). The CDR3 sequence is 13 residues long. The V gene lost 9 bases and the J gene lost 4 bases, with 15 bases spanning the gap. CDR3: CASSNFLGYGYTF. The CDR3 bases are TGTGCCAGCAGCAACTTCCTAGGCTATGGCTACACCTTC.

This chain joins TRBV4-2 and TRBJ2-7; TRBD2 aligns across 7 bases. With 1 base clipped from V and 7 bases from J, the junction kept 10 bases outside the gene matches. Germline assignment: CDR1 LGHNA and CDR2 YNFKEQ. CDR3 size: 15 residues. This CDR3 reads CASSQGGRATGEQYF. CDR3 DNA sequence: TGTGCCAGCAGCCAAGGAGGGAGGGCCACTGGGGAGCAGTACTTC.

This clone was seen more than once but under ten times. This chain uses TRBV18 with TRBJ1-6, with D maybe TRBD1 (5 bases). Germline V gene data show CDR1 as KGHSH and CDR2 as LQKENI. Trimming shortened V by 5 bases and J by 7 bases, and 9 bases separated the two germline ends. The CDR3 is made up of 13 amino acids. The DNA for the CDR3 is TGTGCCAGCTCAGACAGTGGCAATTCACCCCTCCACTTT. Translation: CASSDSGNSPLHF.

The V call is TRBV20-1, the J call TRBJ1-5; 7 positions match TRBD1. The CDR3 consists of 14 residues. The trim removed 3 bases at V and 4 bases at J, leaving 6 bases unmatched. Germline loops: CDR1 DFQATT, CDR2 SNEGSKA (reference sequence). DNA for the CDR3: TGCAGTGCTAGTAAGACAGGGAATAATCAGCCCCAGCATTTT. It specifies CSASKTGNNQPQHF.

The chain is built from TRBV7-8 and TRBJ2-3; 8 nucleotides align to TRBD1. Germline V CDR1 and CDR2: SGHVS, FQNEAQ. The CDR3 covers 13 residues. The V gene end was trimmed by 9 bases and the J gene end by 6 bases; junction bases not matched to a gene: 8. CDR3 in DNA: TGTGCCAGTTTGGACAGGGATGCCGATACGCAGTATTTT. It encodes CASLDRDADTQYF.

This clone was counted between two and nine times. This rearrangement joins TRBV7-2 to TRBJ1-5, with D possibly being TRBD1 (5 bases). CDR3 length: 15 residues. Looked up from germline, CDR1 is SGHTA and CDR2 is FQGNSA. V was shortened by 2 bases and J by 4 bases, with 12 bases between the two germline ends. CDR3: CASSLRAGPNQPQHF. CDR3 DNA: TGTGCCAGCAGCTTAAGGGCAGGGCCAAATCAGCCCCAGCATTTT. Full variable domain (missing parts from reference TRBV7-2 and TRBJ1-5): GAGVSQSPSNKVTEKGKDVELRCDPISGHTALYWYRQSLGQGLEFLIYFQGNSAPDKSGLPSDRFSAERTGGSVSTLTIQRTQQEDSAVYLCASSLRAGPNQPQHFGDGTRLSIL.

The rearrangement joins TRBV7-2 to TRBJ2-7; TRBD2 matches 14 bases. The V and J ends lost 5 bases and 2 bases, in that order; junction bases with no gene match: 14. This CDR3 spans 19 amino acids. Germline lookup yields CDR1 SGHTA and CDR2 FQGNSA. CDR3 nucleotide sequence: TGTGCCAGCAGCCTCGGGGTCCCGTCGACTAGCGGGAGGGCCTACGAGCAGTACTTC. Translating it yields CASSLGVPSTSGRAYEQYF.

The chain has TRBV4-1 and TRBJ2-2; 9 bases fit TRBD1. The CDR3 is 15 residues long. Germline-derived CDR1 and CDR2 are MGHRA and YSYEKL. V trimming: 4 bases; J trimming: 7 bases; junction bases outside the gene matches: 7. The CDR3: CASSPDRGSGGELFF. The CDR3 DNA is TGCGCCAGCAGCCCCGACAGGGGGTCGGGCGGGGAGCTGTTTTTT.

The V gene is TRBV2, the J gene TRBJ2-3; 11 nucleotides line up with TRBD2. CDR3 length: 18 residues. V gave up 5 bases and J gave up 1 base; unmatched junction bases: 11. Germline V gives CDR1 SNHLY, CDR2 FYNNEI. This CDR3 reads CASSSFGPTSGGTDTQYF. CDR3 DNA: TGTGCCAGCAGTAGTTTCGGACCGACTAGCGGGGGCACAGATACGCAGTATTTT.

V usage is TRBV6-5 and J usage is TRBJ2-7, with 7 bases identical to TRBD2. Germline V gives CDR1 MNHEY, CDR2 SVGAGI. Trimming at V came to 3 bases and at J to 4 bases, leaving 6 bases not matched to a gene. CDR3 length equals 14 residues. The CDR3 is CASSYFPGGYEQYF. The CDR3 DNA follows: TGTGCCAGCAGTTATTTCCCCGGGGGGTACGAGCAGTACTTC.

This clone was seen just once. CDR3 in amino acids: CASSRTPGLAVYNEQFF. The CDR3, as DNA: TGTGCCAGCAGCCGAACACCGGGACTAGCGGTCTACAATGAGCAGTTCTTC. The genes are TRBV5-5 and TRBJ2-1; 11 positions match TRBD2. CDR3 length equals 17 residues. V lost 4 bases and J lost 3; bases outside the gene matches: 9. Germline V gene lookup returns CDR1 SGHKS and CDR2 YYEKEE (reference sequence).

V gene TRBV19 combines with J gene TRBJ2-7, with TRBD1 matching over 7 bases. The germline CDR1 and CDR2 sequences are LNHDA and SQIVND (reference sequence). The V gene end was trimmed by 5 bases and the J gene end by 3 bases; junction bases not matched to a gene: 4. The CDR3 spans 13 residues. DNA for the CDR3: TGTGCCAGTAGTGGCTGGACAGGCTACGAGCAGTACTTC. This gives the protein CASSGWTGYEQYF.

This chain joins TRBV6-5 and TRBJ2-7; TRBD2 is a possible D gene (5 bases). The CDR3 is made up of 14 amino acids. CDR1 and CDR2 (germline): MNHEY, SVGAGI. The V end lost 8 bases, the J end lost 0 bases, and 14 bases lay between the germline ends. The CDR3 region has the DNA TGTGCCAGCGGGTCCCTAGGGAGCTCCTACGAGCAGTACTTC. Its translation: CASGSLGSSYEQYF.

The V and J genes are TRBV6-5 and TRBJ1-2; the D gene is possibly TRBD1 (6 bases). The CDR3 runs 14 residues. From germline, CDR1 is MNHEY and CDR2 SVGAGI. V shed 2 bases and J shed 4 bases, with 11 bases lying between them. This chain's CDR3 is CASSYGRGSYGYTF. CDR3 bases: TGTGCCAGCAGTTACGGCAGGGGCTCCTATGGCTACACCTTC.

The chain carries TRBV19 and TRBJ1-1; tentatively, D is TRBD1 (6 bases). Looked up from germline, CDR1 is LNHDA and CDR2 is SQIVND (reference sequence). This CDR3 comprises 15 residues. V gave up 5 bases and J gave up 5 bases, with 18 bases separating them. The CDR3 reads CASSRGAGRVTEAFF. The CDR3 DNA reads TGTGCCAGTAGTCGGGGGGCAGGGAGGGTTACTGAAGCTTTCTTT. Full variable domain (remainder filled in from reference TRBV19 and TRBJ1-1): DGGITQSPKYLFRKEGQNVTLSCEQNLNHDAMYWYRQDPGQGLRLIYYSQIVNDFQKGDIAEGYSVSREKKESFPLTVTSAQKNPTAFYLCASSRGAGRVTEAFFGQGTRLTVV.

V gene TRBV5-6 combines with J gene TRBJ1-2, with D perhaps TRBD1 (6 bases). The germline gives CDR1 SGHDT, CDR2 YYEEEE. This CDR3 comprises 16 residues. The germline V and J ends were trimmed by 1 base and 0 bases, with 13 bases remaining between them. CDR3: CASSLTASGANYGYTF. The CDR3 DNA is TGTGCCAGCAGCTTGACAGCTTCAGGGGCTAACTATGGCTACACCTTC.

The CDR3 sequence: CASSGQARGVYNEQFF. CDR3 nucleotides: TGTGCCAGCAGTGGACAGGCCCGGGGGGTTTACAATGAGCAGTTCTTC. The J gene is TRBJ2-1, the V gene TRBV2; perhaps TRBD2 as D (7 bases). The V gene lost 4 bases and the J gene lost 4 bases, with 17 bases spanning the gap. The CDR3 spans 16 residues. CDR1 and CDR2 (germline): SNHLY, FYNNEI.

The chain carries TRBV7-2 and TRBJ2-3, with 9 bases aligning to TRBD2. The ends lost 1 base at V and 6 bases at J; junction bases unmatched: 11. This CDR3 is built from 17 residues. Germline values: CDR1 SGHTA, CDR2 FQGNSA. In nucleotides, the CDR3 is TGTGCCAGCAGCTTAGATCTAGCGGGGTCGGGTTCGGATACGCAGTATTTT. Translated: CASSLDLAGSGSDTQYF.

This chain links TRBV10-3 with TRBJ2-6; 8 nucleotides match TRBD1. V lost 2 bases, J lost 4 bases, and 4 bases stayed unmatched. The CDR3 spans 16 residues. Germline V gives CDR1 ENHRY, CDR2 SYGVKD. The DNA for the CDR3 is TGTGCCATCAGTGAGAGCAGGGGGCCCGGGGCCAACGTCCTGACTTTC. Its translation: CAISESRGPGANVLTF.

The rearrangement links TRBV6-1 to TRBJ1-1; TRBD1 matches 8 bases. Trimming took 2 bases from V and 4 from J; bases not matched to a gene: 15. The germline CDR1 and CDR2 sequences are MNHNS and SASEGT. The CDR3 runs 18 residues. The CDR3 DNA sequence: TGTGCCAGCAGTGAAAGCTTTGGGGCAGGGGGCGCCCCCACTGAAGCTTTCTTT. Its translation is CASSESFGAGGAPTEAFF.

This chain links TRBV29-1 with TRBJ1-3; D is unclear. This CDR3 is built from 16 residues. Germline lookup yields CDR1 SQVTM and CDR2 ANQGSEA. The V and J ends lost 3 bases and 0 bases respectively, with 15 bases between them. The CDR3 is CSVEDGEPSSGNTIYF. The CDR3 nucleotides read TGCAGCGTTGAGGACGGGGAGCCTAGCTCTGGAAACACCATATATTTT. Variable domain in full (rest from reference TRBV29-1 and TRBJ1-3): SAVISQKPSRDICQRGTSLTIQCQVDSQVTMMFWYRQQPGQSLTLIATANQGSEATYESGFVIDKFPISRPNLTFSTLTVSNMSPEDSSIYLCSVEDGEPSSGNTIYFGEGSWLTVV.

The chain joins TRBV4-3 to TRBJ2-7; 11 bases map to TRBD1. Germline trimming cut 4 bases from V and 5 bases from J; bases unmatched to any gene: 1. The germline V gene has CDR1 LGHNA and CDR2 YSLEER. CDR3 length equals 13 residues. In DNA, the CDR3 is TGCGCCAGCAGCCGGGGACAGGGGGACGAGCAGTACTTC. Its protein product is CASSRGQGDEQYF.

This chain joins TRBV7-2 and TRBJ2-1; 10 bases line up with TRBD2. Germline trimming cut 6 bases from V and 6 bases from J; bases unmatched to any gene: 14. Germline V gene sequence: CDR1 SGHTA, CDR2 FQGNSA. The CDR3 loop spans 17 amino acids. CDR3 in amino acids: CASSATRLAGIINEQFF. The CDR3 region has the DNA TGTGCCAGCAGTGCTACCCGACTAGCGGGCATTATCAATGAGCAGTTCTTC.

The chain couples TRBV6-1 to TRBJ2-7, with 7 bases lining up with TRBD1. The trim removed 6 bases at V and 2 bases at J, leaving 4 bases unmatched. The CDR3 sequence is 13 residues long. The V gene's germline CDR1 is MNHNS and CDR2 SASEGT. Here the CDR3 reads CASRRDSTYEQYF. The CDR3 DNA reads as TGTGCCAGCAGGAGGGACAGCACCTACGAGCAGTACTTC.